This T cell receptor (beta chain) was retrieved from a study of human T cells and chemical hapten exposure. CDR3 length: 14 residues. Germline V lookup: CDR1 MGHDK, CDR2 SYGVNS. J was trimmed by 2 bases and V by 4 bases; bases with no gene match: 3. Regarding time point: pre-sensitization, week 0. Treatment described: therapeutic diphenylcyclopropenone sensitization with weekly scalp DPC. Via MiXCR, TCRdb re-called the RACE reads, giving one row per CDR3 protein. Here the sample spans 50,000 to 70,000 distinct CDR3 sequences, 9.5% to 10% being singletons. This sequence originates from a middle-aged man with alopecia areata. Some clones in this sample may be carry-over from other donors' samples. Sequencing used whole blood, obtained in connection with sensitization to the hapten diphenylcyclopropenone (DPC). This chain links TRBV25-1 with TRBJ1-2, with 8 bases fitting TRBD1. CDR3 loop: CASSGGQGNYGYTF. The CDR3 region has the DNA TGTGCCAGCAGTGGAGGACAGGGAAACTATGGCTACACCTTC.